This T cell receptor beta chain derives from a study of patients and donors after allogeneic stem cell transplantation. CDR3 length equals 11 residues. Germline values: CDR1 DFQATT, CDR2 SNEGSKA (reference sequence). With 5 bases removed from V and 5 bases from J, the gap between germline ends came to 8 bases. TCRdb redid the calling of the RT-PCR reads with MiXCR, one entry per CDR3 protein. The sample yields about 230,000 distinct CDR3 sequences, less than 15% seen once. This clonotype turned up a few times. The chain recombines TRBV20-1 with TRBJ2-3; D gene unclear. Material: blood, either unsorted or a sorted T cell fraction (not recorded which). The origin of this receptor is a human donor who was either an allogeneic HSCT recipient or a stem cell or donor lymphocyte infusion donor (not recorded which). It is not recorded whose cells these are; they may come from a transplant donor. The CDR3, as DNA: TGCAGTGCTGAATTGATAGATACGCAGTATTTT. Translation gives CSAELIDTQYF.